This T cell receptor beta chain stems from a study of regulatory T cells in long-lasting Graves disease. V lost 1 base and J 0 bases, leaving 13 bases between the germline ends. The CDR3 totals 17 residues. This clonotype was observed many times. The sample's time point: newly diagnosed GD, antithyroid drugs for less than 3 months. Construction of the TCR library relied on RNA isolated from PBMCs. iRepertoire HTBI primers and Arm-PCR of CDR3 regions built TCR beta libraries. MiXCR, run by TCRdb on the multiplex PCR reads, gives a single entry per CDR3 protein. The table lists under 450,000 distinct CDR3 sequences, 15% to 20% of them singletons, with 20% in the top ten. This sample was shared with a second study, whose subject was T cells in Graves' hyperthyroidism and ophthalmopathy. That report adds: The study used the HTBI primer set for a first-round RT-PCR of the TCR CDR3.

V and J are TRBV12-3 or TRBV12-4 and TRBJ2-1; D is possibly TRBD2 (5 bases). The source is a young woman with Graves disease. This material consisted of peripheral blood mononuclear cells (PBMCs), taken at new diagnosis, from a patient treated with antithyroid drugs. The CDR3 coding sequence is TGTGCCAGCAGTTTAGAGACTACCCAAAACTCCTACAATGAGCAGTTCTTC. It yields the protein CASSLETTQNSYNEQFF.